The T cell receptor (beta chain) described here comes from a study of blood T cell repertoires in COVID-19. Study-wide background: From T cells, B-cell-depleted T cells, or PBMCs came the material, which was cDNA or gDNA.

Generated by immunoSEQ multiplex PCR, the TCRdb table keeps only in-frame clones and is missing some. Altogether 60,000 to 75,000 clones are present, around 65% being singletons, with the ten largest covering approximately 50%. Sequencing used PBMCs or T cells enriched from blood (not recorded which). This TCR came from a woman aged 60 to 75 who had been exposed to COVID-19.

CDR3 region: CASSHRDSHGYTF. The CDR3 region has the DNA TGTGCCAGCAGCCACCGGGACAGCCATGGCTACACCTTC. The genes are TRBV7-8 and TRBJ1-2; 7 nucleotides align to TRBD1. CDR1 and CDR2 (germline): SGHVS, FQNEAQ. This CDR3 has 13 residues. The junction had 6 bases not matched to a gene; V was cut back by 5 bases and J by 6 bases.